This T cell receptor beta chain was identified in a study of blood T cell repertoires in COVID-19. Study background: Acute and convalescent COVID-19 samples came from the United States, Italy and Spain. The cDNA or gDNA used as material had been derived from T cells, B-cell-depleted T cells, or PBMCs.

Under the authors' procedure: From reference gene primer amplification, estimates of nucleated cell counts were derived. Only in-frame clones appear in the TCRdb table, and some are missing; sequencing was by immunoSEQ multiplex PCR. The V and J calls and the clone size are those of that table, but D and trimming were determined from the DNA. The data show 200,000 to 300,000 clones, with about 87% seen just once and roughly 3.3% held by the top ten. The CDR3 runs to 16 residues. Germline V gene data show CDR1 as LNHDA and CDR2 as SQIVND (reference sequence). Trimming took 5 bases from V and 3 from J, leaving 17 bases between them.

The origin of this receptor is a woman in her forties with acute or convalescent COVID-19. The source material was peripheral blood. The rearrangement joins TRBV19 to TRBJ1-5, with a possible D match to TRBD1 (5 bases). The CDR3 DNA sequence: TGTGCCAGTAGTCCATTGGGGGGACGGAACAATCAGCCCCAGCATTTT. Protein: CASSPLGGRNNQPQHF. The full variable domain, completed using reference TRBV19 and TRBJ1-5, is DGGITQSPKYLFRKEGQNVTLSCEQNLNHDAMYWYRQDPGQGLRLIYYSQIVNDFQKGDIAEGYSVSREKKESFPLTVTSAQKNPTAFYLCASSPLGGRNNQPQHFGDGTRLSIL.